The 19 T cell receptor beta chains listed next were all sequenced from one sample in a study of blood T cell repertoires in COVID-19. The method was immunoSEQ multiplex PCR; TCRdb's version includes in-frame clones alone and lacks a portion of them. The table records about 300,000 clones, 70% to 90% of them present only once. Sequenced sample: PBMCs or T cells enriched from blood (not recorded which). The receptors here all came from a man aged 30 to 39 who had recovered from COVID-19.

This clone was counted a single time. The rearrangement joins TRBV13 to TRBJ2-1; 9 nucleotides align to TRBD2. The CDR3 has 16 residues. V lost 0 bases and J lost 5; bases outside the gene matches: 5. Looked up from germline, CDR1 is PRHDT and CDR2 is FYEKMQ (reference sequence). The CDR3 DNA reads TGTGCCAGCAGCTTAGGTCGAGCGGGGGGACACAATGAGCAGTTCTTC. Encoded protein: CASSLGRAGGHNEQFF.

This chain joins TRBV7-9 and TRBJ2-3; 9 bases agree with TRBD1. CDR1 and CDR2 from the germline V gene are SEHNR and FQNEAQ (reference sequence). The V and J ends lost 4 bases and 4 bases, in that order; junction bases with no gene match: 6. The CDR3 runs 15 residues. DNA of the CDR3: TGTGCCAGCAGCTCTGGACAGGGGTCAGCAGATACGCAGTATTTT. Translating it yields CASSSGQGSADTQYF.

This clone was recorded only once. The chain couples TRBV4-2 to TRBJ1-2; D is uncertain. There are 15 residues in the CDR3. The germline gives CDR1 LGHNA, CDR2 YNFKEQ. V was trimmed by 1 base and J by 2 bases, leaving 11 bases between them. CDR3: CASSQVEVENYGYTF. In nucleotides, the CDR3 is TGTGCCAGCAGCCAAGTGGAGGTCGAGAACTATGGCTACACCTTC.

The V and J genes are TRBV27 and TRBJ1-6; 12 bases agree with TRBD1. Trimming cost V 6 bases and J 9 bases; bases outside gene matches: 3. This CDR3 contains 14 residues. Germline V gene data show CDR1 as MNHEY and CDR2 as SMNVEV (reference sequence). In nucleotides, the CDR3 is TGTGCCAGCAGGCCGGGACAGGGGGCTTCACCCCTCCACTTT. Protein: CASRPGQGASPLHF.

The chain carries TRBV11-2 and TRBJ2-1; possible D gene TRBD2, 7 bases. The CDR3 is 16 amino acids. V lost 0 bases to trimming and J lost 12 bases, with 21 bases between them. Germline V lookup: CDR1 SGHAT, CDR2 FQNNGV. CDR3 amino acids: CASSLELRGAYNTQFF. In nucleotides, the CDR3 is TGTGCCAGCAGCTTAGAATTACGGGGGGCGTACAATACGCAGTTCTTC.

The rearrangement joins TRBV5-4 to TRBJ2-2; D possibly corresponds to TRBD1 (5 bases). CDR1 is SGHNT and CDR2 is YYREEE in the germline V gene (reference sequence). The ends were cut back, 3 bases at V and 2 bases at J, with 14 bases in the middle. CDR3 length equals 16 residues. The CDR3 DNA sequence: TGTGCCAGCAGCTCCTCCATCGACAGAAACACCGGGGAGCTGTTTTTT. It yields the protein CASSSSIDRNTGELFF.

This chain uses TRBV19 with TRBJ1-2, with unresolved D. In germline, CDR1 is LNHDA, CDR2 SQIVND (reference sequence). This CDR3 is 14 amino acids long. V was pared by 2 bases and J by 7 bases, with 14 bases between. The CDR3 reads CASSIPAEERGYTF. DNA of the CDR3: TGTGCCAGTAGTATACCCGCCGAGGAGCGTGGCTACACCTTC.

The gene calls are TRBV24-1 and TRBJ1-4; tentatively, D is TRBD1 (5 bases). The CDR3 length is 17 residues. Germline V gene sequence: CDR1 KGHDR, CDR2 SFDVKD. V was cut by 2 bases and J by 8 bases, with 20 bases left in between. In DNA form, the CDR3 reads TGTGCCACCAGTGATTCCCGAAACAGGTTATTAGGCGAAAAACTGTTTTTT. Its protein is CATSDSRNRLLGEKLFF.

This chain joins TRBV6-5 and TRBJ2-2, with D unclear. In germline, CDR1 is MNHEY, CDR2 SVGAGI. CDR3 length: 14 amino acids. Trimming removed 6 bases at V and 1 base at J, with 9 bases between. In DNA, the CDR3 is TGTGCCAGCAGGAGACTCGAGAACACCGGGGAGCTGTTTTTT. Protein product: CASRRLENTGELFF.

This rearrangement joins TRBV5-1 to TRBJ1-3, with 7 positions matching TRBD1. The junction had 4 bases not matched to a gene; V was cut back by 0 bases and J by 1 base. Germline CDR1 SGHRS, CDR2 YFSETQ. The CDR3 consists of 16 residues. The CDR3 loop is CASSLGLQGSGNTIYF. CDR3 bases: TGCGCCAGCAGCTTGGGCCTACAGGGGTCTGGAAACACCATATATTTT.

J is TRBJ2-7 and V is TRBV16; 7 nucleotides align to TRBD1. Germline V lookup: CDR1 KGHSY, CDR2 FQNENV. This CDR3 has 13 amino acids. Trimming cost V 3 bases and J 2 bases; bases outside gene matches: 1. The CDR3 region has the DNA TGTGCCAGCAGCCATGACAGGGCCTACGAGCAGTACTTC. Encoded protein: CASSHDRAYEQYF.

The V and J genes are TRBV5-1 and TRBJ2-5; 10 bases agree with TRBD2. The CDR3 consists of 16 residues. V shed 3 bases and J 5 bases; nucleotides not matched to a gene: 10. From germline, CDR1 is SGHRS and CDR2 YFSETQ. CDR3 nucleotide sequence: TGCGCCAGCAGCTCCTTAGCGGGGGGCCCTGGGGAGACCCAGTACTTC. Protein sequence: CASSSLAGGPGETQYF.

V and J are TRBV5-6 and TRBJ1-3, with D hard to call. V was clipped by 1 base and J by 2 bases, with 7 bases between them. The CDR3 is 14 residues long. From germline, CDR1 is SGHDT and CDR2 YYEEEE. The CDR3 DNA reads TGTGCCAGCAGCTTGTTGGCCACTGGAAACACCATATATTTT. Translated, it gives CASSLLATGNTIYF.

This clone occurred a few times. CDR3 sequence (DNA): TGTGCCAGCAGTTACGAGGGCCTGAGCTCTGGAAACACCATATATTTT. This gives the protein CASSYEGLSSGNTIYF. V and J are TRBV6-5 and TRBJ1-3, with D unclear. V shed 2 bases and J shed 0 bases, with 11 bases lying between them. This CDR3 is 16 amino acids long. CDR1 MNHEY and CDR2 SVGAGI come from the germline V gene.

The chain recombines TRBV5-1 with TRBJ2-1, with TRBD2 identical over 7 bases. Trimming cost V 4 bases and J 4 bases; bases outside gene matches: 8. CDR3 length: 15 amino acids. Germline CDR1 is SGHRS and CDR2 is YFSETQ. CDR3 protein: CASSTGASGYNEQFF. CDR3 DNA: TGCGCCAGCAGCACTGGAGCTAGCGGTTACAATGAGCAGTTCTTC.

This chain links TRBV15 with TRBJ1-1; 7 nucleotides line up with TRBD1. The CDR3 length is 15 residues. The J segment lost 5 bases and the V segment lost 7 bases, leaving 13 bases of the junction unmatched. Germline V gene sequence: CDR1 LNHNV, CDR2 YYDKDF (reference sequence). DNA of the CDR3: TGTGCCACCACCGAGCTGGAGGGGGCGGGTACTGAAGCTTTCTTT. Its translation: CATTELEGAGTEAFF.

The rearrangement joins TRBV18 to TRBJ2-1, with D possibly being TRBD2 (6 bases). From germline, CDR1 is KGHSH and CDR2 LQKENI. Trimming pared 3 bases from V and 7 bases from J, leaving 19 bases between. The CDR3 loop spans 16 amino acids. The CDR3 sequence: CASSPPGLNRGNEQFF. CDR3 bases: TGTGCCAGCTCACCGCCGGGACTCAACCGGGGTAATGAGCAGTTCTTC. The variable domain in full, with the rest retrieved from reference TRBV18 and TRBJ2-1, is NAGVMQNPRHLVRRRGQEARLRCSPMKGHSHVYWYRQLPEEGLKFMVYLQKENIIDESGMPKERFSAEFPKEGPSILRIQQVVRGDSAAYFCASSPPGLNRGNEQFFGPGTRLTVL.

This chain uses TRBV27 with TRBJ1-4; 8 nucleotides match TRBD1. This CDR3 region has 15 residues. The germline V gene has CDR1 MNHEY and CDR2 SMNVEV (reference sequence). With 6 bases clipped from V and 7 bases from J, the junction kept 10 bases outside the gene matches. The CDR3 DNA is TGTGCCAGCAGCCCCGACAGGGGTTTAGGTGAAAAACTGTTTTTT. It yields the protein CASSPDRGLGEKLFF.

This chain joins TRBV27 and TRBJ2-7; TRBD1 agrees at 11 bases. The CDR3 has 15 amino acids. V dropped 7 bases and J dropped 3; count of bases not matched to a gene: 8. Per germline, CDR1 MNHEY and CDR2 SMNVEV (reference sequence). The CDR3 here is CASKALDRGHYEQYF. The CDR3 DNA is TGTGCCAGCAAGGCATTGGACAGGGGGCACTACGAGCAGTACTTC.